Presented here are 27 T cell receptor beta chains from one specimen sequenced in a study of post-analysis software for immune sequencing data. Sequencing libraries made from TCR beta cDNA carried unique molecular identifiers. TCRdb processed the PCR reads anew with MiXCR; each CDR3 protein has one entry. The data contain 450,000 to 650,000 distinct CDR3 sequences, 44% of them singletons. Study-wide results and caveats: In patients, 4 to 6 TRBV segments were more frequent than in controls, with TRBV5-6, TRBV5-1 and TRBV20-1 among them.

No antigen has been assigned to these receptors. Sequencing was carried out using blood. The receptors derive from a girl aged 10 to 17 with multiple sclerosis.

The rearrangement uses TRBV3-1 and TRBJ2-7; 9 bases map to TRBD2. V gave up 3 bases and J gave up 0 bases; unmatched junction bases: 0. The CDR3 spans 14 residues. Germline loops: CDR1 LGHDT, CDR2 YNNKEL (reference sequence). CDR3 in amino acids: CASSQTSGSYEQYF. The CDR3 region has the DNA TGTGCCAGCAGCCAGACTAGCGGCTCCTACGAGCAGTACTTC.

The V and J genes are TRBV7-9 and TRBJ2-1, with TRBD2 as a possible D gene (5 bases). CDR1 and CDR2 from the germline V gene are SEHNR and FQNEAQ (reference sequence). Between the trimmed V and J ends, which lost 1 base and 8 bases, there was a span of 12 bases. This CDR3 has 14 residues. CDR3 in DNA: TGTGCCAGCAGCTTAGAGGTGGACTGGGATGAGCAGTTCTTC. Protein sequence: CASSLEVDWDEQFF.

The rearrangement uses TRBV6-4 and TRBJ1-1; D is undetermined. Trimming removed 3 bases from V and 5 bases from J, with 13 bases in between. Germline values: CDR1 MRHNA, CDR2 SNTAGT. This CDR3 spans 14 amino acids. The CDR3 region is CASSEYPGGTEAFF. Here the CDR3 DNA reads TGTGCCAGCAGTGAATACCCAGGCGGGACTGAAGCTTTCTTT.

The chain has TRBV7-9 and TRBJ1-2; no reliable D call. V was cut by 2 bases and J by 8 bases, with 15 bases left in between. This CDR3 has 14 residues. Germline V gene sequence: CDR1 SEHNR, CDR2 FQNEAQ (reference sequence). The CDR3 DNA follows: TGTGCCAGCAGCTTACTAGGGCAGGCCAGAGGCTACACCTTC. Translated: CASSLLGQARGYTF.

This clonotype was detected only a few times. This chain connects TRBV4-1 to TRBJ1-2; 8 bases agree with TRBD1. After removal of 3 bases from V and 8 bases from J, the junction contained 23 bases not matched to a gene. Germline V gives CDR1 MGHRA, CDR2 YSYEKL. This CDR3 spans 19 amino acids. CDR3 nucleotide sequence: TGCGCCAGCAGCCACCGAGGGCGAGACAGGGGCACTTTCGTAGACGGCTACACCTTC. Translating it yields CASSHRGRDRGTFVDGYTF.

CDR3 protein: CASSEPRQGASTDTQYF. The DNA for the CDR3 is TGTGCCAGCAGCGAGCCCCGACAGGGAGCTAGCACAGATACGCAGTATTTT. The V and J genes are TRBV9 and TRBJ2-3, with 7 bases that match TRBD1. Germline CDR1 is SGDLS and CDR2 is YYNGEE. The CDR3 contains 17 residues. J lost 0 bases, V lost 3 bases, and 10 bases had no gene match.

The rearrangement uses TRBV12-3 or TRBV12-4 and TRBJ1-1, with D possibly matching TRBD1 (6 bases). Between the trimmed V and J ends, which lost 5 bases and 4 bases, there was a span of 14 bases. The CDR3 loop spans 14 amino acids. CDR3 amino acids: CASSLLGGFTEAFF. In DNA form, the CDR3 reads TGTGCCAGCAGTCTTCTAGGGGGATTCACTGAAGCTTTCTTT.

The rearrangement joins TRBV3-1 to TRBJ2-3; TRBD2 matches at 14 bases. The CDR3 length is 16 residues. V was pared by 8 bases and J by 1 base, with 5 bases of the junction left unmatched. Germline V CDR1 and CDR2: LGHDT, YNNKEL (reference sequence). The CDR3 sequence: CASGVGLAGGTDTQYF. In DNA form, the CDR3 reads TGTGCCAGCGGAGTGGGACTAGCGGGGGGCACAGATACGCAGTATTTT.

The V and J genes are TRBV5-1 and TRBJ2-1; tentatively, D is TRBD2 (6 bases). With 1 base removed from V and 6 bases from J, the gap between germline ends came to 14 bases. The CDR3 totals 15 residues. Germline loops: CDR1 SGHRS, CDR2 YFSETQ. The chain's CDR3 is CASSLTLTSPNEQFF. The CDR3 nucleotides are TGCGCCAGCAGCTTGACTCTCACTAGCCCCAATGAGCAGTTCTTC.

This clonotype was seen a handful of times. This chain joins TRBV12-3 or TRBV12-4 and TRBJ2-7; the D gene is possibly TRBD1 (5 bases). The DNA end lines up better with TRBJ2-5; the J call may be wrong. The CDR3 is 15 amino acids. The CDR3 loop reads CASSAKGIVPETQYF. The CDR3 DNA is TGTGCCAGCAGTGCTAAGGGGATAGTCCCAGAGACCCAGTACTTC.

Concerning this clonotype itself: One junction end does not reproduce the germline sequence, and a read error may be involved. The chain is built from TRBV6-5 and TRBJ2-7, with 7 bases identical to TRBD1. In germline, CDR1 is MNHEY, CDR2 SVGAGI. The CDR3 sequence is 13 residues long. The CDR3 sequence: CVSSYGTAYEQYF. CDR3 in DNA: TGTGTCAGCAGTTACGGGACAGCCTACGAGCAGTACTTC.

The gene calls are TRBV20-1 and TRBJ1-2, with D tentatively TRBD1 (5 bases). The V end lost 3 bases, the J end lost 1 base, and 18 bases lay between the germline ends. CDR1 and CDR2 (germline): DFQATT, SNEGSKA (reference sequence). CDR3 length: 16 residues. The CDR3 coding sequence is TGCAGTGCTAGCGGGGCCCTGACAGTCGATAACTATGGCTACACCTTC. It codes for CSASGALTVDNYGYTF.

There are a few counts of this clonotype. The genes are TRBV25-1 and TRBJ2-7; either TRBD1 or TRBD2 may supply D (5 bases each). The CDR3 totals 13 residues. Trimming removed 11 bases from V and 3 bases from J, with 17 bases in between. In germline, CDR1 is MGHDK, CDR2 SYGVNS. The CDR3: CASTGMGLYEQYF. CDR3 in DNA: TGTGCCTCCACCGGGATGGGGCTCTACGAGCAGTACTTC.

The gene calls are TRBV12-3 or TRBV12-4 and TRBJ2-3, with D hard to call. V lost 5 bases to trimming and J lost 6 bases, with 15 bases between them. There are 14 residues in the CDR3. CDR3 amino acids: CASSRTGFRDTQYF. In nucleotides, the CDR3 is TGTGCCAGCAGTCGCACTGGATTCCGGGATACGCAGTATTTT.

DNA of the CDR3: TGTGCCAGCAGTTTATTGGGCAGGGGATCTGGGGCCAACGTCCTGACTTTC. As protein: CASSLLGRGSGANVLTF. This sequence joins TRBV27 and TRBJ2-6, with TRBD1 as a possible D gene (6 bases). CDR3 size: 17 residues. V was cut by 1 base and J by 1 base, with 11 bases left in between. Germline V lookup: CDR1 MNHEY, CDR2 SMNVEV (reference sequence).

This clonotype was detected a few times. The genes are TRBV5-1 and TRBJ2-4; D gene ambiguous. The V gene's germline CDR1 is SGHRS and CDR2 YFSETQ. The CDR3 is made up of 14 amino acids. V was cut by 4 bases and J by 7 bases, with 15 bases left in between. The CDR3 loop reads CASSPKSYGNIQYF. CDR3 bases: TGCGCCAGCAGCCCCAAGAGCTACGGGAACATTCAGTACTTC.

The rearrangement joins TRBV5-1 to TRBJ1-2; D call uncertain. V lost 0 bases and J lost 3, with 12 bases in between. Germline lookup yields CDR1 SGHRS and CDR2 YFSETQ. This CDR3 spans 15 amino acids. CDR3 protein: CASSLGRTVHYGYTF. CDR3 bases: TGCGCCAGCAGCTTGGGCCGGACCGTTCACTATGGCTACACCTTC.

As regards this clonotype: One junction end does not reproduce the germline sequence, and a read error may be involved. The chain is built from TRBV12-3 or TRBV12-4 and TRBJ1-2, with 7 positions matching TRBD1. This CDR3 has 15 amino acids. The CDR3 sequence: CASSLVGTDPNGCTF. CDR3 coding DNA: TGTGCCAGCAGTTTAGTCGGGACAGACCCTAACGGCTGCACCTTC.

Remarks on this clonotype: At one boundary the junction diverges from the germline segment, which might be a read error. The chain couples TRBV13 to TRBJ1-2; D remains ambiguous. Germline assignment: CDR1 PRHDT and CDR2 FYEKMQ (reference sequence). The CDR3 consists of 15 residues. CDR3 loop: CASGLGRVADDGYTF. The CDR3 nucleotides read TGTGCCAGCGGCTTAGGTAGGGTAGCGGACGATGGCTACACCTTC. The complete variable domain, with remaining parts taken from reference TRBV13 and TRBJ1-2, reads AAGVIQSPRHLIKEKRETATLKCYPIPRHDTVYWYQQGPGQDPQFLISFYEKMQSDKGSIPDRFSAQQFSDYHSELNMSSLELGDSALYFCASGLGRVADDGYTFGSGTRLTVV.

The V call is TRBV29-1, the J call TRBJ2-1; a possible D gene is TRBD1 (5 bases). Trimming removed 4 bases from V and 5 bases from J, with 12 bases in between. The CDR3 has 13 residues. Germline V gives CDR1 SQVTM, CDR2 ANQGSEA. In DNA, the CDR3 is TGCAGCGTTGGGCGTATAGGGGACAATGAGCAGTTCTTC. Its translation: CSVGRIGDNEQFF.

This sequence joins TRBV12-3 or TRBV12-4 and TRBJ2-4; 7 bases match TRBD1. The DNA end is more similar to TRBJ2-7, so the J call may be wrong. The CDR3 consists of 12 residues. This CDR3 reads CASSYYRGEQYF. As DNA, the CDR3 is TGTGCCAGCAGTTACTACAGGGGCGAGCAGTACTTC.

This clonotype showed up just a few times. The genes are TRBV5-1 and TRBJ1-1, with 10 bases fitting TRBD1. The germline V gene has CDR1 SGHRS and CDR2 YFSETQ. The length of the CDR3 is 19 residues. V lost 4 bases, J lost 2 bases, and 17 bases stayed unmatched. CDR3 amino acids: CASSSKTLERQGANTEAFF. Here the CDR3 DNA reads TGCGCCAGCAGCAGCAAAACCCTCGAGAGACAGGGGGCAAACACTGAAGCTTTCTTT.

This sequence joins TRBV3-1 and TRBJ1-3; D is unresolved. V lost 3 bases, J lost 4 bases, and 1 base lay in between. Germline V lookup: CDR1 LGHDT, CDR2 YNNKEL (reference sequence). This CDR3 is 11 amino acids long. The CDR3 loop reads CASSQGNTIYF. The CDR3 nucleotides read TGTGCCAGCAGCCAGGGAAACACCATATATTTT.

The rearrangement links TRBV3-1 to TRBJ2-1, with TRBD2 matching 12 bases. Germline CDR1 LGHDT, CDR2 YNNKEL (reference sequence). This CDR3 spans 21 amino acids. Trimming took 0 bases from V and 2 from J; bases not matched to a gene: 14. CDR3 nucleotide sequence: TGTGCCAGCAGCCAAGAGGTCCTAGCGGGAGGGCCGTATGCGGCCTACAATGAGCAGTTCTTC. Its translation is CASSQEVLAGGPYAAYNEQFF.

The rearrangement joins TRBV20-1 to TRBJ1-5, with 7 bases matching TRBD1. Germline V gene data show CDR1 as DFQATT and CDR2 as SNEGSKA (reference sequence). V dropped 6 bases and J dropped 2; count of bases not matched to a gene: 10. This CDR3 has 15 residues. The CDR3 loop reads CSAQYQGGGNQPQHF. CDR3 sequence (DNA): TGCAGTGCACAGTACCAAGGGGGCGGCAATCAGCCCCAGCATTTT.

CDR3 nucleotides: TGTGCCAGCAGTTCGACAGGTGGATGGGCGAGCTACGAGCAGTACTTC. Encoded protein: CASSSTGGWASYEQYF. The chain links TRBV6-2 or TRBV6-3 to TRBJ2-7; tentative D call: TRBD1 (6 bases). CDR1 and CDR2 (germline): MNHEY, SVGEGT. Trimming shortened V by 4 bases and J by 3 bases, and 19 bases separated the two germline ends. CDR3 length: 16 residues.

V usage is TRBV3-1 and J usage is TRBJ1-6, with unresolved D. The CDR3 runs 15 residues. The ends were cut back, 1 base at V and 9 bases at J, with 13 bases in the middle. Germline V CDR1 and CDR2: LGHDT, YNNKEL (reference sequence). The CDR3 bases are TGTGCCAGCAGCCAAGGAGTCCAAGCAACTTCACCCCTCCACTTT. It is translated as CASSQGVQATSPLHF.